The clone carrying this TCR beta chain was detected once. Its cognate antigen is unknown. This record comes from a study of PD-L1 blockade in urothelial cancer. The overall study: From about 2014, patients received atezolizumab, given as 1,200 mg intravenously every 3 weeks. Samples of blood were analyzed 3 weeks (second dose) and 6 weeks after treatment start. General study findings and limits: Those with durable benefit had larger increases in tumor-associated blood clones at 3 weeks.

Measured with immunoSEQ multiplex PCR; TCRdb has only the in-frame clones, and not every one. The top ten hold about 2% of the sample, which has roughly 95,000 clones, 87% seen once. Specified time point: pretreatment peripheral blood. All patients carried locally advanced or metastatic urothelial carcinoma. Here the sequenced sample was PBMCs, taken around atezolizumab (anti-PD-L1) treatment. This clonotype originated in a man aged 55 to 70 with urothelial cancer.

The CDR3, as DNA: TGTGCTAGTGGTTTGCCCCTCGACAGGAGAGGCTACACCTTC. It yields the protein CASGLPLDRRGYTF. The V call is TRBV12-5, the J call TRBJ1-2, with D possibly TRBD1 on 6 matching bases. Germline CDR1 LGHNT, CDR2 FRNRAP. The CDR3 runs to 14 residues. Trimming took off 2 bases at V and 8 bases at J, with 15 bases between the two ends.